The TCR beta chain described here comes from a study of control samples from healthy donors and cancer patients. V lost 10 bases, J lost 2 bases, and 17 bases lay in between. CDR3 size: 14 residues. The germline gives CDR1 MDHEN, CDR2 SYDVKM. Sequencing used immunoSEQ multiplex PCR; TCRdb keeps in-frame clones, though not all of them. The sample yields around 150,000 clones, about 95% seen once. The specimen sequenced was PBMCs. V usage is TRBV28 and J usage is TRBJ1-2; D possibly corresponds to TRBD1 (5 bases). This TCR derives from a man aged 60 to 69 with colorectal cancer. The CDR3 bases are TGTGCCACATACTTGCCGACAGTGAACTATGGCTACACCTTC. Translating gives CATYLPTVNYGYTF.